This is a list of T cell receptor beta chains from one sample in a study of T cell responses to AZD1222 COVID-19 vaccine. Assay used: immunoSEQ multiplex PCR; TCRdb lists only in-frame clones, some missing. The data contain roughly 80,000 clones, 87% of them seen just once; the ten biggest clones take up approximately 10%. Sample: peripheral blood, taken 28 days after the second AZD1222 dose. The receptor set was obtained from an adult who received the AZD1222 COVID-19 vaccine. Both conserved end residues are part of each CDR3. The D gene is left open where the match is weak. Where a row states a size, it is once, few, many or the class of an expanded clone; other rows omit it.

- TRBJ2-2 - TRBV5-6 CASSSRGTGELFF TGTGCCAGCAGCTCAAGAGGGACCGGGGAGCTGTTTTTT
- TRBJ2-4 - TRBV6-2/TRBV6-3 CASSYSILQTKNIQYF TGTGCCAGCAGTTACTCGATTTTACAGACCAAAAACATTCAGTACTTC
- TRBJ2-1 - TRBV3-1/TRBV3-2 CASTSSGSPYNEQFF TGTGCCAGCACCTCGTCGGGGTCCCCGTACAATGAGCAGTTCTTC
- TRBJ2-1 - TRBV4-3 CASSQDAVQSDEQFF TGCGCCAGCAGCCAAGATGCGGTTCAGAGCGATGAGCAGTTCTTC
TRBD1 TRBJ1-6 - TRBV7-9 CASSVPLGTGGGSPLHF TGTGCCAGCAGCGTTCCTCTGGGGACAGGGGGCGGTTCACCCCTCCACTTT
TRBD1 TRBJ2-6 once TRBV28 CASSWGPRQGPSSGANVLTF TGTGCCAGCAGTTGGGGCCCCCGACAGGGGCCCAGCTCTGGGGCCAACGTCCTGACTTTC
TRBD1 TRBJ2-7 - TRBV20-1 CSARGRGSYEQYF TGCAGTGCTCGTGGCAGGGGGTCCTACGAGCAGTACTTC
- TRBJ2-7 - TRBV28 CASSLYLNEQYF TGTGCCAGCAGTTTATACCTCAACGAGCAGTACTTC
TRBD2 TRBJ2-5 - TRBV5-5 CASSAGTSGTQETQYF TGTGCCAGCAGCGCGGGGACTAGCGGGACCCAAGAGACCCAGTACTTC
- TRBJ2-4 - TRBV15 CATSREQTLENIQYF TGTGCCACCAGCAGAGAGCAGACCCTAGAAAACATTCAGTACTTC
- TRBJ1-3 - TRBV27 CASSFGSGSGNTIYF TGTGCCAGCAGTTTTGGGTCGGGGTCTGGAAACACCATATATTTT
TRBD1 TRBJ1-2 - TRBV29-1 CSVEGQGTGETGYTF TGCAGCGTTGAGGGCCAGGGGACAGGGGAGACTGGCTACACCTTC
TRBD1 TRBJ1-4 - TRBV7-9 CASSPPRGRGNEKLFF TGTGCCAGCAGCCCACCCAGGGGCAGGGGGAATGAAAAACTGTTTTTT
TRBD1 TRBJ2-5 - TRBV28 CASRRDRGWETQYF TGTGCCAGCAGGCGAGACAGGGGGTGGGAGACCCAGTACTTC
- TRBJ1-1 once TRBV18 CASSPRGPEAFF TGTGCCAGCTCACCGAGGGGTCCTGAAGCTTTCTTT
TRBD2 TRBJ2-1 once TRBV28 CASIVGSLYGTSGGAPFF TGTGCCAGCATCGTTGGGAGCCTCTACGGGACTAGCGGGGGGGCGCCGTTCTTC
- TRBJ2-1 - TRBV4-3 CASSQENKNYNEQFF TGCGCCAGCAGCCAAGAGAACAAAAACTACAATGAGCAGTTCTTC
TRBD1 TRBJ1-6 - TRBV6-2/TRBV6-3 CASSSLSGQGGNSPLHF TGTGCCAGCAGTTCACTTTCCGGACAGGGGGGAAATTCACCCCTCCACTTT
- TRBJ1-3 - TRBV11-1 CASSFLGNTIYF TGTGCCAGCAGCTTCCTTGGAAACACCATATATTTT
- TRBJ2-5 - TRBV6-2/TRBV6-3 CASSTPEGWETQYF TGTGCCAGCAGTACCCCGGAAGGGTGGGAGACCCAGTACTTC
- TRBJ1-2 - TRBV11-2 CASSRSGYGYTF TGTGCCAGCAGCCGTTCGGGGTATGGCTACACCTTC
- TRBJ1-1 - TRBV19 CASSIGEGRGYTEAFF TGTGCCAGTAGTATAGGGGAGGGGCGCGGGTACACTGAAGCTTTCTTT
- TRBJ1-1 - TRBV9 CASSVEGTSYTEAFF TGTGCCAGCAGCGTAGAGGGGACTAGTTACACTGAAGCTTTCTTT
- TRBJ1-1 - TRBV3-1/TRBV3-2 CASSQDGTGRAFF TGTGCCAGCAGCCAAGATGGGACGGGCCGAGCTTTCTTT
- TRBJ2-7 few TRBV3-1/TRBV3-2 CASSQDITGYEQYF TGTGCCAGCAGCCAAGATATCACCGGCTACGAGCAGTACTTC
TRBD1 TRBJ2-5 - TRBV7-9 CASSLALDRGNQYF TGTGCCAGCAGCTTAGCTTTGGACAGGGGGAACCAGTACTTC
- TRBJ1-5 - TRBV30 CAWSVGGFGQPQHF TGTGCCTGGAGTGTAGGCGGTTTCGGTCAGCCCCAGCATTTT
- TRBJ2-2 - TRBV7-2 CASSLRTGNPGELFF TGTGCCAGCAGCCTAAGAACCGGGAACCCCGGGGAGCTGTTTTTT
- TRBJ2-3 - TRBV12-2 CASRLGLGPQYF TGTGCAAGTCGCTTAGGACTAGGTCCGCAGTATTTT
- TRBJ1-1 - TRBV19 CASSIGQGLDTEAFF TGTGCCAGTAGTATAGGCCAGGGTTTGGACACTGAAGCTTTCTTT
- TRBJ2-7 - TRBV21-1 CASSKALGRPAESSYEQYF TGTGCCAGCAGCAAAGCCCTGGGGAGGCCGGCGGAAAGCTCCTACGAGCAGTACTTC
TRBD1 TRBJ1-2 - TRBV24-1 CATRTGNSGYTF TGTGCCACCAGGACAGGGAATAGTGGCTACACCTTC
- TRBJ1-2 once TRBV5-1 CASSLGGEYGYTF TGCGCCAGCAGCTTGGGTGGAGAATATGGCTACACCTTC
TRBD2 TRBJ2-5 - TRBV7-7 CASSLAHGGGVQETQYF TGTGCTAGCAGCTTAGCGCATGGCGGGGGGGTTCAAGAGACCCAGTACTTC
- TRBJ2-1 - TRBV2 CASSVGTGQEQFF TGTGCCAGCAGTGTAGGTACAGGTCAAGAGCAGTTCTTC
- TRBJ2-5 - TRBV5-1 CASSNSPQETQYF TGCGCCAGCAGTAACAGTCCCCAAGAGACCCAGTACTTC
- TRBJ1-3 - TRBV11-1 CASSPNRAGNTIYF TGTGCCAGCAGCCCGAACAGGGCTGGAAACACCATATATTTT
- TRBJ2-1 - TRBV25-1 CASPSCNHYYYNEQFF TGTGCCAGCCCCAGTTGCAACCACTATTACTACAATGAGCAGTTCTTC
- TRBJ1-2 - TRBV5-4 CATSGVWGYGYTF TGTGCCACTTCGGGGGTGTGGGGCTATGGCTACACCTTC
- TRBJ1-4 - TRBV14 CASRPWGTNEKLFF TGTGCCAGCAGACCATGGGGAACTAATGAAAAACTGTTTTTT